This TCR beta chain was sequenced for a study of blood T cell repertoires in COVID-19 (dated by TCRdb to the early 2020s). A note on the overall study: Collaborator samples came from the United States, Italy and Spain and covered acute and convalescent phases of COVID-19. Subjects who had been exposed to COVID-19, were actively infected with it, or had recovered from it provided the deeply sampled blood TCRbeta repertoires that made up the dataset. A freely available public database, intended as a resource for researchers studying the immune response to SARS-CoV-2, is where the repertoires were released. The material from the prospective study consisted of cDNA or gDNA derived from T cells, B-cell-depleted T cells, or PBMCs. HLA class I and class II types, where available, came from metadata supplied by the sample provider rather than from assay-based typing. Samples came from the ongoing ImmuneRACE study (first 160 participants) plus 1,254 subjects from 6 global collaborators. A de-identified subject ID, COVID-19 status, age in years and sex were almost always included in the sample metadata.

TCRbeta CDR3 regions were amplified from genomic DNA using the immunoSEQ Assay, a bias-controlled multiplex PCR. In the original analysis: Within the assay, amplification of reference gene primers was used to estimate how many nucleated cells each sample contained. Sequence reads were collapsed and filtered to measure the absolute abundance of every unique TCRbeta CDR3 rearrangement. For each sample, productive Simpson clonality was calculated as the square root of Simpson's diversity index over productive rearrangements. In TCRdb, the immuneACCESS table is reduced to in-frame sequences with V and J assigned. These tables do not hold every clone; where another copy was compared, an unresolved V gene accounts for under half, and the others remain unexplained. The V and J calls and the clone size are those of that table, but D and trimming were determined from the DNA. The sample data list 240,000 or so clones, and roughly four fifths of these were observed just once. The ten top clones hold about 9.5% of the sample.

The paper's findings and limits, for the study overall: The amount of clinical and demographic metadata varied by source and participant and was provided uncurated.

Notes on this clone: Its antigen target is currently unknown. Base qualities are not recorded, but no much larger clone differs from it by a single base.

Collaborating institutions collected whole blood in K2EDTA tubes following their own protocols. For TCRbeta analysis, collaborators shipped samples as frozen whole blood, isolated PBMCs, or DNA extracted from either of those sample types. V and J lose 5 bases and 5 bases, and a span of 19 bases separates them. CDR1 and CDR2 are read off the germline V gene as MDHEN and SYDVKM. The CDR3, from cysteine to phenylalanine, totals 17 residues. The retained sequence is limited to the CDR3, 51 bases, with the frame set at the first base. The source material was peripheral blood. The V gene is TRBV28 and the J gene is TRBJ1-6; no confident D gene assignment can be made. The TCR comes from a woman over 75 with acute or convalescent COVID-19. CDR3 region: CASSPTGRRGNNSPLHF. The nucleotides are TGTGCCAGCAGTCCGACCGGGAGACGAGGAAATAATTCACCCCTCCACTTT.